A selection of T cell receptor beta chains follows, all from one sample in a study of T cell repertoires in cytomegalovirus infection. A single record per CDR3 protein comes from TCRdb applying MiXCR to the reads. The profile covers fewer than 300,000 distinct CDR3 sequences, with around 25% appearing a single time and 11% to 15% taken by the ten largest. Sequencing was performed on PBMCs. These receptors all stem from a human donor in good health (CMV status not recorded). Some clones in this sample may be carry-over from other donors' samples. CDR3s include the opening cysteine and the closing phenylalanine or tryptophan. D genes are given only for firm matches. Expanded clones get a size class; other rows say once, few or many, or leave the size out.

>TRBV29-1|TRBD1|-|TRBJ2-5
CSVGNDRGETQYF
TGCAGCGTGGGGAATGACAGGGGTGAGACCCAGTACTTC
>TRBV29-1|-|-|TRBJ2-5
CSVNRLGGKETQYF
TGCAGCGTTAACCGATTAGGAGGGAAAGAGACCCAGTACTTC
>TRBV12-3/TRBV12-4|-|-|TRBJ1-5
CATSSSNQPQHF
TGTGCCACCTCAAGTAGCAATCAGCCCCAGCATTTT
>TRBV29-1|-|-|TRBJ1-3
CSVDSGVGNTIYF
TGCAGCGTTGACTCTGGGGTTGGAAACACCATATATTTT
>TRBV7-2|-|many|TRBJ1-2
CASSFMRGGNGYTF
TGTGCCAGCAGCTTCATGCGGGGGGGCAATGGCTACACCTTC
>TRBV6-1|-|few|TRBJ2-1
CASRDRDINEQFF
TGTGCCAGCAGGGATCGGGACATCAATGAGCAGTTCTTC
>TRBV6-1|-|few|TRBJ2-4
CSSLGAVENIQYF
TGTTCCTCTTTGGGAGCAGTTGAAAACATTCAGTACTTC
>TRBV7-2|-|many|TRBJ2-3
CASSLDLPGRDTQYF
TGTGCCAGCAGCTTAGATTTACCGGGTCGGGATACGCAGTATTTT
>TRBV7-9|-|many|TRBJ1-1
CASSRPAPNTEAFF
TGTGCCAGCAGCCGTCCCGCCCCGAACACTGAAGCTTTCTTT
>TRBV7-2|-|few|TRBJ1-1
CASSLVYTEAFF
TGTGCCAGCAGCTTAGTCTACACTGAAGCTTTCTTT
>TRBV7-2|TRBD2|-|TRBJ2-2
CASSISLAGGYTGELFF
TGTGCCAGCAGCATTAGCCTAGCGGGGGGTTACACCGGGGAGCTGTTTTTT
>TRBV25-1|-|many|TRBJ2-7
CASSEYRDRGLSYEQYF
TGTGCCAGCAGTGAATATCGGGATCGGGGCCTCTCCTACGAGCAGTACTTC
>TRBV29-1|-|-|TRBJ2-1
CSVEGWNEQFF
TGCAGCGTTGAAGGGTGGAATGAGCAGTTCTTC
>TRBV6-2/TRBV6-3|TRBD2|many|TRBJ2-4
CASTASGGGNIQYF
TGTGCCAGCACCGCTAGCGGGGGAGGCAACATTCAGTACTTC
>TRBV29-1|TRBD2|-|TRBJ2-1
CSTGGLAGRYNEQFF
TGCAGCACCGGAGGACTAGCGGGGAGGTACAATGAGCAGTTCTTC
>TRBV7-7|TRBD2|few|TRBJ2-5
CASSLAGTSASETQYF
TGTGCCAGCAGCTTAGCTGGGACTAGCGCGAGCGAGACCCAGTACTTC
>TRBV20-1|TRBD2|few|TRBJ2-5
CSARSPGGLRETQYF
TGCAGTGCCAGGAGCCCCGGGGGGTTGAGAGAGACCCAGTACTTC
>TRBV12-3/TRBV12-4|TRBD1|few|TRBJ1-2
CASSLGTGGNYGYTF
TGTGCCAGCAGTTTAGGGACAGGAGGCAACTATGGCTACACCTTC
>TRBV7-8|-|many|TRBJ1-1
CASSSRRVGGDTEAFF
TGTGCCAGCAGCTCCCGGCGGGTTGGGGGTGACACTGAAGCTTTCTTT
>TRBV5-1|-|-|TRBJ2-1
CASSLELPSYNEQFF
TGCGCCAGCAGCTTAGAGCTCCCCTCCTACAATGAGCAGTTCTTC
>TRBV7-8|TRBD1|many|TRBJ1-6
CASSLYRDSYNSPLHF
TGTGCCAGCAGCTTATACCGGGACAGTTATAATTCACCCCTCCACTTT
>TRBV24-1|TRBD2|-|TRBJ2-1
CATSDFLSSGYNEQFF
TGTGCCACCAGTGATTTTCTTTCTAGCGGTTACAATGAGCAGTTCTTC
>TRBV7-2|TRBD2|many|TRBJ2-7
CASSLGPLTSGSREQYF
TGTGCCAGCAGCTTAGGACCCCTCACTAGCGGGAGTCGCGAGCAGTACTTC
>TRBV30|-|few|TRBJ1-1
CAWGSLRGTEAFF
TGTGCCTGGGGGAGTCTCCGGGGCACTGAAGCTTTCTTT
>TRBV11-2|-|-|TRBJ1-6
CASSFWGGNSPLHF
TGTGCCAGCAGCTTTTGGGGGGGGAATTCACCCCTCCACTTT
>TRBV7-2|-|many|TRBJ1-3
CASSSGLSGNTIYF
TGTGCCAGCAGCTCGGGTCTCTCTGGAAACACCATATATTTT
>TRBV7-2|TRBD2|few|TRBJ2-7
CASSSLRLAGGKNGALYEQYF
TGTGCCAGCAGCTCACTCAGACTAGCGGGAGGGAAGAATGGAGCCCTCTACGAGCAGTACTTC
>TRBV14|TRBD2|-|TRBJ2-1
CASSQTGTSLNEQFF
TGTGCCAGCAGCCAGACGGGGACTAGCCTCAATGAGCAGTTCTTC
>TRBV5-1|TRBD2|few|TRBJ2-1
CASSLRLAGGGEQFF
TGCGCCAGCAGCTTGAGACTAGCGGGAGGCGGTGAGCAGTTCTTC